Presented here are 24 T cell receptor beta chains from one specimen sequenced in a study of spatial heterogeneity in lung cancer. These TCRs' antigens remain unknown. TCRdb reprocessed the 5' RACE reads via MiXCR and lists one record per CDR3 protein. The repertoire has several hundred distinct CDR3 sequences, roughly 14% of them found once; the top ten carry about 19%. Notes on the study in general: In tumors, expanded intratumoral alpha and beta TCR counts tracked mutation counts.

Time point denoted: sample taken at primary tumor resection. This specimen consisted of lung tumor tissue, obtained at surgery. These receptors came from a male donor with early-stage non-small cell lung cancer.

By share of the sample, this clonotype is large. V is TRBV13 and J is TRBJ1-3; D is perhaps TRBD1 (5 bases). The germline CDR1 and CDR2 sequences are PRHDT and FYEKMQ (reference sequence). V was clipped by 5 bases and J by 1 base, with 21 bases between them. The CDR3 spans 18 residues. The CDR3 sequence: CASSHQGWEGVSGNTIYF. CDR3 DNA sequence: TGTGCCAGCAGCCACCAGGGCTGGGAGGGTGTTTCTGGAAACACCATATATTTT.

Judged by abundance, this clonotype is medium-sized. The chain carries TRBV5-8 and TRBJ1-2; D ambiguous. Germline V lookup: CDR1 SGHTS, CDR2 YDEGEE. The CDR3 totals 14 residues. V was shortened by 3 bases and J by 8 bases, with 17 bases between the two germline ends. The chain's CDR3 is CASSYTRGMGGYTF. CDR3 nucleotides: TGTGCCAGCAGCTATACGCGAGGAATGGGGGGCTACACCTTC.

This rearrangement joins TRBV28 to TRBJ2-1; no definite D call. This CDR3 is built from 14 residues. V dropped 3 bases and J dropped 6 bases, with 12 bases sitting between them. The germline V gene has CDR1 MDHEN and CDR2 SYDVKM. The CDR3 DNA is TGTGCCAGCAGTTTCTGGGGAACCTGCAATGAGCAGTTCTTC. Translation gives CASSFWGTCNEQFF.

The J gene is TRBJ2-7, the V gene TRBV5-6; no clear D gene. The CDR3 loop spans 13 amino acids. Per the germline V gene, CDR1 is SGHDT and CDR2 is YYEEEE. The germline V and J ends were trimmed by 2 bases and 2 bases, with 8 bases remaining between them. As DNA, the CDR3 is TGTGCCAGCAGCTTCGGACGGACCTACGAGCAGTACTTC. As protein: CASSFGRTYEQYF.

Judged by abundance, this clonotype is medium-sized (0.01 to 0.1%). CDR3 bases: TGTGCCAGCAGTTTAAGGTCAGGGTATGGCTACACCTTC. It encodes CASSLRSGYGYTF. This chain uses TRBV27 with TRBJ1-2, with D perhaps TRBD1 (5 bases). Germline assignment: CDR1 MNHEY and CDR2 SMNVEV (reference sequence). V was cut by 2 bases and J by 5 bases, with 9 bases left in between. This CDR3 comprises 13 residues.

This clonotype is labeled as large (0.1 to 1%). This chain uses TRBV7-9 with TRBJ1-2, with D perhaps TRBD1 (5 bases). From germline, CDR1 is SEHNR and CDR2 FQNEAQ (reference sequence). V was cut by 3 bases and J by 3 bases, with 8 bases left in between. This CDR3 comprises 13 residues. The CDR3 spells CASSFRDHYGYTF. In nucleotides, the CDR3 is TGTGCCAGCAGCTTCAGGGACCACTATGGCTACACCTTC.

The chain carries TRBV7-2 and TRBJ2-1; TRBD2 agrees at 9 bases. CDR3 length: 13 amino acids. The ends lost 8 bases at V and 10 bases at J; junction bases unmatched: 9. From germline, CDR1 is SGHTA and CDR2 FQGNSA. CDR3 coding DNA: TGTGCCAGCCTTAAGGGGCTAGCGGGGGAGCAGTTCTTC. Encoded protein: CASLKGLAGEQFF.

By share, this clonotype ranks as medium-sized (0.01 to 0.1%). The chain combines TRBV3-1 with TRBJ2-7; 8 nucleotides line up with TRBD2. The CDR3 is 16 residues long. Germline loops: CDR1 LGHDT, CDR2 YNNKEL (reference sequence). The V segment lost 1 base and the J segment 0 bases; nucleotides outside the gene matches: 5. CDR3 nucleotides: TGTGCCAGCAGCCAAGCTCCAGCGGGGGCCTCCTACGAGCAGTACTTC. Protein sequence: CASSQAPAGASYEQYF.

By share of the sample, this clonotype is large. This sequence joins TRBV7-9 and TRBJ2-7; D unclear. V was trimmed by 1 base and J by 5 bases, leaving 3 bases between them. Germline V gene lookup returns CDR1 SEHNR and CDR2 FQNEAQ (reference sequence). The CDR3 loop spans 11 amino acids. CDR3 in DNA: TGTGCCAGCAGCTTAGGGGACGAGCAGTACTTC. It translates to CASSLGDEQYF.

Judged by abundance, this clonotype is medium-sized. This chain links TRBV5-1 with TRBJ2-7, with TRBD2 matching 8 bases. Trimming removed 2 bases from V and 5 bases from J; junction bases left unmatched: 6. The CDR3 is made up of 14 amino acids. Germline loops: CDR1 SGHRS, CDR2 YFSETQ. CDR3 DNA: TGCGCCAGCAGCTTAAGCGGGGGTTACAACGAGCAGTACTTC. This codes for CASSLSGGYNEQYF.

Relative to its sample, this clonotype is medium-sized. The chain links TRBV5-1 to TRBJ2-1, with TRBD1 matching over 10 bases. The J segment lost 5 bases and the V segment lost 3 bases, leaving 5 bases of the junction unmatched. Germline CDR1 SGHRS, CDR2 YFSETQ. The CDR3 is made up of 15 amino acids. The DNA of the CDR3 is TGCGCCAGCAGCTATGCCGGGACAGGGGACAATGAGCAGTTCTTC. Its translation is CASSYAGTGDNEQFF.

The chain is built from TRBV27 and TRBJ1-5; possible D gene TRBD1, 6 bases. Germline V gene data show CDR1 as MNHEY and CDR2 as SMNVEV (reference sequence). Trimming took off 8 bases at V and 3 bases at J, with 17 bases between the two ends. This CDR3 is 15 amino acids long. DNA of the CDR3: TGTGCCAGCGGATTACAGGGTACCGCCAATCAGCCCCAGCATTTT. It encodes CASGLQGTANQPQHF.

CDR3 residues: CASSLTQQETQYF. Written as DNA, the CDR3 is TGTGCCAGCAGCTTAACACAGCAAGAGACCCAGTACTTC. The chain is built from TRBV7-9 and TRBJ2-5; D ambiguous. The CDR3 sequence is 13 residues long. V dropped 2 bases and J dropped 2 bases, with 6 bases sitting between them. The germline gives CDR1 SEHNR, CDR2 FQNEAQ (reference sequence).

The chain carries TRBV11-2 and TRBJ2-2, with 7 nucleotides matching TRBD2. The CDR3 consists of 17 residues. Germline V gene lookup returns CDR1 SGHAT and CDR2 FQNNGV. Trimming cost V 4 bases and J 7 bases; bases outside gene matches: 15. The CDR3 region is CASSSLRGEGPSGELFF. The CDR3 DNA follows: TGTGCCAGCAGCTCCCTCCGGGGGGAGGGGCCTAGCGGGGAGCTGTTTTTT.

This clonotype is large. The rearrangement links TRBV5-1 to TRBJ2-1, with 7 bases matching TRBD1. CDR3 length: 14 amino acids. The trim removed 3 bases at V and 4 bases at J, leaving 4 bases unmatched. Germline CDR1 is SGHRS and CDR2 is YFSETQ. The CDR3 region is CASSSRQGYNEQFF. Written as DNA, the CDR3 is TGCGCCAGCAGCTCCAGACAGGGATACAATGAGCAGTTCTTC.

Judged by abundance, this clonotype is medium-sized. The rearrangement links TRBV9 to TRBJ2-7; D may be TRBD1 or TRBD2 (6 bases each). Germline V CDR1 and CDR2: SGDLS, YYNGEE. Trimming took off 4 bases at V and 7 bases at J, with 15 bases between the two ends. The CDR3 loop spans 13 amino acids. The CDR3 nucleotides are TGTGCCAGCAGCTGGGGGGCGGATCATGAGCAGTACTTC. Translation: CASSWGADHEQYF.

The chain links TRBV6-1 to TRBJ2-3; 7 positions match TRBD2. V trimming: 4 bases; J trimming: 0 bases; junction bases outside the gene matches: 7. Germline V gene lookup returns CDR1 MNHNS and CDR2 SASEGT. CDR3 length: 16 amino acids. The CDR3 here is CASSGGRDPSTDTQYF. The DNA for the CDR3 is TGTGCCAGCAGTGGGGGGAGGGATCCTAGCACAGATACGCAGTATTTT.

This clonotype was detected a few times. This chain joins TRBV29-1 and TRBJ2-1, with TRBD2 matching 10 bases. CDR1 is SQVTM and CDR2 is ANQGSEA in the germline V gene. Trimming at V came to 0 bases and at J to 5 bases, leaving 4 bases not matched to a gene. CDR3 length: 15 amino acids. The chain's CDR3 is CSVEEGLALNNEQFF. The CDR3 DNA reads TGCAGCGTTGAAGAGGGACTAGCGTTGAACAATGAGCAGTTCTTC.

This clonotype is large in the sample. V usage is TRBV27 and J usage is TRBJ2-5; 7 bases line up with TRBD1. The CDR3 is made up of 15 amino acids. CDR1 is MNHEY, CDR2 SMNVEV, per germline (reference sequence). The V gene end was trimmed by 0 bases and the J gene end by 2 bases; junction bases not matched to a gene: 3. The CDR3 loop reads CASSLSRDRQETQYF. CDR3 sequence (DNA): TGTGCCAGCAGTTTATCCCGGGACAGACAAGAGACCCAGTACTTC.

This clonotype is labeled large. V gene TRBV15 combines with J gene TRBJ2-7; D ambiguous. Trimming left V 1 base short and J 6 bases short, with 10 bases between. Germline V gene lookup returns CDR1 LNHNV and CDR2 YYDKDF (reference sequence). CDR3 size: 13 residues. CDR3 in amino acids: CATSRARLSEQYF. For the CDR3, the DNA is TGTGCCACCAGCAGAGCCCGTTTATCCGAGCAGTACTTC.

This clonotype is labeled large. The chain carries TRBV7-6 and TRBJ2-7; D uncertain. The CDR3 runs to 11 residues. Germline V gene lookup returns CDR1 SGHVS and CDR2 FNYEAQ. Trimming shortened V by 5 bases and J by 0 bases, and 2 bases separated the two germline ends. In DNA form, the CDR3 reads TGTGCCAGCAGCAACTCCTACGAGCAGTACTTC. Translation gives CASSNSYEQYF.

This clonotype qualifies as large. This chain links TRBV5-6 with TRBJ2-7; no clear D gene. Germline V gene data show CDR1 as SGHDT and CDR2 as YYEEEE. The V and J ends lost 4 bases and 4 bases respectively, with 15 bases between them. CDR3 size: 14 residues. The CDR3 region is CASSPGPMEYEQYF. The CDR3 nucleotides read TGTGCCAGCAGCCCGGGTCCGATGGAATACGAGCAGTACTTC.

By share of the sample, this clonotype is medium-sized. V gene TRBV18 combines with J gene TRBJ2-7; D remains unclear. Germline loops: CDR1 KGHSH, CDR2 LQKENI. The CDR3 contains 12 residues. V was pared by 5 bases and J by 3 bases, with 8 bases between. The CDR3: CASSDQDYEQYF. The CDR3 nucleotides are TGTGCCAGCTCAGACCAGGACTACGAGCAGTACTTC.

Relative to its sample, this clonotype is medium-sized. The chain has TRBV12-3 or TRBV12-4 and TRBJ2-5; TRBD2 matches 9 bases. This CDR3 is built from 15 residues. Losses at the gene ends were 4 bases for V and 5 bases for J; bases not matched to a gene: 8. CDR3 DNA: TGTGCCAGCAGTTCCCCGCGGGGGGGCCGGGAGACCCAGTACTTC. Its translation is CASSSPRGGRETQYF.